The 19 T cell receptor beta chains reported below all come from one sample, sequenced in a study of tumor-infiltrating lymphocytes in primary liver carcinoma. Co-extraction yielded RNA and DNA from around 20-30 mg of unsorted bulk tissue. Making TCR beta cDNA involved roughly 500 ng total RNA and a constant-region primer. Nested multiplex PCR, run for three rounds with slightly modified ARM-PCR, yielded TCR beta libraries. Running around 9 cycles apiece, the first two PCR rounds relied on TRBV1-TRBV30 forward primers together with a C-beta reverse primer. TCRdb independently ran MiXCR on the multiplex PCR reads; one entry per CDR3 protein. In the table there are tens of thousands of distinct CDR3 sequences, roughly 85% of which are singletons. The sample taken for sequencing was liver tumor tissue from sampling region 1. Subset here: tumor region T1, superior pole. The receptors stem from a woman aged 25-40 years with primary liver carcinoma and hepatitis B virus infection.

Of note for this clonotype: A much larger clone differs from this one at a single base, so this may be a read error. The chain links TRBV2 to TRBJ2-7; D not certain. There are 13 residues in the CDR3. V was pared by 7 bases and J by 3 bases, with 13 bases between. Germline V CDR1 and CDR2: SNHLY, FYNNEI. CDR3 DNA sequence: TGTGCCAGCACCTCGGCCAGTAACTACGAGCAGTACTTC. Amino acids: CASTSASNYEQYF.

As for this clonotype: One junction end disagrees with the germline gene, perhaps due to a read error. The chain links TRBV6-2 or TRBV6-3 to TRBJ2-1, with a tentative D call TRBD2 (6 bases). This CDR3 spans 18 amino acids. The germline V gene has CDR1 MNHEY and CDR2 SVGEGT. As DNA, the CDR3 is TGTACCAGCAGTTACACTGCTGACGGGAGCTTCATTTACAATGGGCAGTTCTTC. It is translated as CTSSYTADGSFIYNGQFF.

About this clonotype: The junction departs from germline at one end; a sequencing error may be responsible. The V call is TRBV11-2, the J call TRBJ1-1; D perhaps matches TRBD1 (6 bases). The germline CDR1 and CDR2 sequences are SGHAT and FQNNGV. The CDR3 has 14 amino acids. CDR3: CASRYTRGRAEALF. Here the CDR3 DNA reads TGTGCCAGTAGATATACAAGGGGGAGGGCTGAAGCTCTCTTT.

This clonotype qualifies as large. In nucleotides, the CDR3 is TGTGCCAGCAGTGGACTATCCGGAGCTTCACCCCTCCACTTT. Amino acid sequence: CASSGLSGASPLHF. The chain has TRBV28 and TRBJ1-6; D gene uncertain. The germline V gene encodes CDR1 MDHEN and CDR2 SYDVKM. Trimming shortened V by 5 bases and J by 9 bases, and 14 bases separated the two germline ends. CDR3 length equals 14 residues.

This clonotype has only a few counts. At one boundary the junction diverges from the germline segment, which might be a read error. The V and J genes are TRBV24-1 and TRBJ2-3; TRBD1 or TRBD2 may be the D gene (5 bases each). The CDR3 runs to 14 residues. Germline-derived CDR1 and CDR2 are KGHDR and SFDVKD. CDR3 nucleotides: TGTGCCACAAGTGGTGCTATCGGGACGGCGACGCAGTATTTT. This gives the protein CATSGAIGTATQYF.

To note about this clonotype: A read error may explain this, as a much larger clone is one base away. The genes are TRBV20-1 and TRBJ2-1; 7 bases line up with TRBD1. The germline V gene has CDR1 DFQATT and CDR2 SNEGSKA (reference sequence). The CDR3 is 12 amino acids. The CDR3 DNA follows: TGCAATGCTAGGGGGCGGGCAGGGGAACAGTTCTTC. Its protein is CNARGRAGEQFF.

The genes are TRBV20-1 and TRBJ2-5, with TRBD2 identical over 8 bases. CDR1 and CDR2 from the germline V gene are DFQATT and SNEGSKA (reference sequence). The CDR3 is 14 amino acids. Trimming cost V 7 bases and J 9 bases; bases outside gene matches: 16. Here the CDR3 DNA reads TGCAGTGTTAGTGCGGCTAGCGGGTTGGAGGCCCAGTACTTC. Translation: CSVSAASGLEAQYF.

At least ten counts were recorded for this clonotype. The rearrangement uses TRBV28 and TRBJ2-7, with TRBD1 identical over 11 bases. The V segment lost 4 bases and the J segment 6 bases; nucleotides outside the gene matches: 5. CDR3 length: 14 amino acids. Germline-derived CDR1 and CDR2 are MDHEN and SYDVKM. The CDR3 region is CASSSTGTGGEQYF. CDR3 coding DNA: TGTGCCAGCAGTTCAACCGGGACAGGGGGCGAGCAGTACTTC.

About this clonotype itself: The missing conserved phenylalanine or tryptophan at the end of this CDR3 makes a read error likely. The chain recombines TRBV28 with TRBJ2-2, with 14 bases lining up with TRBD2. The CDR3 loop spans 18 amino acids. Looked up from germline, CDR1 is MDHEN and CDR2 is SYDVKM. The CDR3 DNA follows: TGTGCCAGCAGTCACCGGACTAGCGGGAGGTTTAACAGCGGGGAGCTGTTTTTA. Protein sequence: CASSHRTSGRFNSGELFL.

A remark on this clonotype: The junction and the germline gene differ at one end; a read error may be behind it. The chain is built from TRBV11-2 and TRBJ2-7; D is possibly TRBD2 (5 bases). This CDR3 region has 15 residues. Germline V gives CDR1 SGHAT, CDR2 FQNNGV. The CDR3 loop is CSSSPEGVPTYEQYF. The CDR3 DNA follows: TGCTCCAGCAGCCCCGAGGGAGTGCCAACCTACGAGCAGTACTTC.

On this clonotype: The germline gene is not matched at one end of the junction; a read error may be the cause. The CDR3 reads CASSLRTGLSQCF. CDR3 nucleotides: TGTGCCAGCAGTTTACGGACAGGTCTATCGCAGTGCTTC. This rearrangement joins TRBV5-6 to TRBJ2-7; 7 bases fit TRBD1. In germline, CDR1 is SGHDT, CDR2 YYEEEE. This CDR3 comprises 13 residues.

A note on this clonotype: A much larger clonotype is one base distant, so this may be a read error. This chain connects TRBV29-1 to TRBJ2-1; D is perhaps TRBD2 (6 bases). CDR1 is SQVTM, CDR2 ANQGSEA, per germline. V gave up 1 base and J gave up 4 bases, with 14 bases separating them. The CDR3 runs 15 residues. The CDR3 here is CSVEGLGLTYNEQFF. CDR3 coding DNA: TGCAGCGTTGAAGGGTTGGGACTGACATACAATGAGCAGTTCTTC.

A note on this clonotype: One junction end does not reproduce the germline sequence, and a read error may be involved. Here the CDR3 reads CNARGSRRTSGSYEQFF. CDR3 in DNA: TGCAATGCTAGAGGCTCCCGGAGGACTAGCGGGAGCTATGAGCAGTTCTTC. The chain uses TRBV20-1 and TRBJ2-1; 13 bases match TRBD2. Per the germline V gene, CDR1 is DFQATT and CDR2 is SNEGSKA (reference sequence). This CDR3 has 17 amino acids.

This clonotype has only a few counts. This CDR3 is missing its conserved last phenylalanine or tryptophan, likely due to a read error. The V gene is TRBV5-4, the J gene TRBJ2-3; tentatively, D is TRBD1 (5 bases). This CDR3 has 17 amino acids. Germline V gives CDR1 SGHNT, CDR2 YYREEE (reference sequence). CDR3 protein: CASSVDGHPPPTDTQYL. The CDR3 coding sequence is TGCGCCAGCAGCGTAGACGGACACCCTCCGCCCACAGATACGCAGTATCTT.

Details on this clonotype: It may be a read error: a sequence one base away is much more abundant. Without the conserved terminal phenylalanine or tryptophan, this CDR3 likely stems from a read error. The chain carries TRBV11-2 and TRBJ2-1; maybe TRBD2 (6 bases). The CDR3 is made up of 14 amino acids. CDR1 is SGHAT, CDR2 FQNNGV, per germline. Trimming removed 7 bases at V and 7 bases at J, with 17 bases between. CDR3 nucleotide sequence: TGTGCCAGCAATTCAGCGGGCCCTGGGAATGAGCAGTTCTTG. It specifies CASNSAGPGNEQFL.

J is TRBJ2-7 and V is TRBV6-6; a possible D gene is TRBD1 (6 bases). The germline gives CDR1 MNHNY, CDR2 SVGAGI (reference sequence). This CDR3 spans 13 amino acids. V was pared by 6 bases and J by 3 bases, with 12 bases between. Written as DNA, the CDR3 is TGTGCCAGCAGAAGGGGGTCTTTCTACGAGCAGTACTTC. It codes for CASRRGSFYEQYF.

About this clonotype itself: Here the CDR3 omits its conserved ending phenylalanine or tryptophan, so a read error is the likely source. The chain employs TRBV11-2 and TRBJ2-3; 9 nucleotides align to TRBD2. This CDR3 spans 16 amino acids. CDR1 and CDR2 from the germline V gene are SGHAT and FQNNGV. The CDR3 nucleotides are TGTGCCAGCAGCGCGGGACTAGCTGGTTTTGTTGATACACAGTATTAT. It encodes CASSAGLAGFVDTQYY.

This clonotype has a single count. Compared with germline, one end of the junction differs, possibly owing to a read error. The genes are TRBV7-9 and TRBJ2-3; D gene uncertain. The V gene's germline CDR1 is SEHNR and CDR2 FQNEAQ (reference sequence). CDR3 length: 16 amino acids. CDR3 DNA sequence: TGTCCCAGCAGCCCTGGCAGTTCCCCTAGCACAGATACGCAGTATTTT. Its translation is CPSSPGSSPSTDTQYF.

The CDR3 DNA is TGCGCCAGCAGCCAAGAAAGTACTAGCGGGTTCTACAATGAGCAGTTCTTC. This encodes CASSQESTSGFYNEQFF. The chain employs TRBV4-3 and TRBJ2-1, with TRBD2 matching 9 bases. The germline V gene encodes CDR1 LGHNA and CDR2 YSLEER. Trimming at V came to 0 bases and at J to 3 bases, leaving 6 bases not matched to a gene. CDR3 length: 17 residues.